What follows is one TCR beta chain and its context. This entry belongs to a study of shared clonotypes between healthy human individuals. Genomic DNA per cell subset filled all wells of several immunoSEQ plates. Sequencing used immunoSEQ multiplex PCR; TCRdb keeps in-frame clones, though not all of them. The sample holds more than 2 million clones, approximately 94% seen once. The CDR3 contains 19 residues. J was trimmed by 0 bases and V by 3 bases; bases with no gene match: 11. The germline V gene encodes CDR1 SGDLS and CDR2 YYNGEE. The source of this sequence is a man younger than 35 in good health. This chain links TRBV9 with TRBJ2-1, with 11 bases identical to TRBD2. Input material: naive CD4+ T cells sorted from blood. Specified subset: CD45RA+ positively selected. CDR3 bases: TGTGCCAGCAGCGCACCCGGGACTAGCGGCAAGAGCTCCTACAATGAGCAGTTCTTC. Its protein is CASSAPGTSGKSSYNEQFF.